This TCR beta chain is drawn from a study of blood T cell repertoires in COVID-19. Looking at the study overall: The United States, Italy and Spain were the sources of the acute and convalescent COVID-19 samples. PBMCs, B-cell-depleted T cells, or T cells provided the cDNA or gDNA that made up the material.

Source study methods: From reference gene primer amplification, estimates of nucleated cell counts were derived. Data came from immunoSEQ multiplex PCR; TCRdb stores just in-frame clones and leaves some out. V, J and clone size are those of that table, while D and trimming were read from the DNA. The profile shows 100,000 or so clones, approximately 89% of them singletons. This CDR3 has 15 residues. Trimming removed 1 base at V and 0 bases at J, with 8 bases between. The germline V gene has CDR1 SGHAT and CDR2 FQNNGV. The clonotype was recovered from a woman aged 25 to 39 with acute or convalescent COVID-19. The chain joins TRBV11-2 to TRBJ2-3, with D perhaps TRBD2 (5 bases). The specimen sequenced was peripheral blood. The CDR3: CASSLAAGSTDTQYF. CDR3 DNA: TGTGCCAGCAGCTTAGCTGCGGGTAGCACAGATACGCAGTATTTT.